Sequencing of this T cell receptor beta chain was carried out in a study of blood T cell repertoires in COVID-19. Sequencing used immunoSEQ multiplex PCR; TCRdb keeps in-frame clones, though not all of them. The data contain about 70,000 clones, about 80% of them singletons. Germline CDR1 is SGDLS and CDR2 is YYNGEE. V gave up 2 bases and J gave up 3 bases, with 16 bases separating them. This CDR3 is 16 amino acids long. Sequencing used peripheral blood. The receptor was isolated from a man between 65 and 85 years old who had recovered from COVID-19. V and J are TRBV9 and TRBJ2-3; D may be TRBD1 (5 bases). CDR3 loop: CASSVTGHPETDTQYF. The CDR3 nucleotides read TGTGCCAGCAGCGTTACCGGACACCCTGAGACAGATACGCAGTATTTT.